The 23 T cell receptor beta chains below were found in one sample sequenced in a study of blood T cell repertoires in COVID-19. Profiled with immunoSEQ multiplex PCR; TCRdb holds only in-frame clones, not every one. The repertoire holds 150,000 to 200,000 clones, with 78% as singletons. Sample: peripheral blood. These receptors were taken from a woman of 80 years or more with acute or convalescent COVID-19.

The V call is TRBV2, the J call TRBJ2-7; tentative D call: TRBD2 (5 bases). This CDR3 contains 14 residues. The V end was cut by 3 bases, the J end by 3 bases, with 12 bases between. CDR1 is SNHLY, CDR2 FYNNEI, per germline. The CDR3 protein is CASSELSSSYEQYF. DNA for the CDR3: TGTGCCAGCAGTGAGCTGTCTAGCAGCTACGAGCAGTACTTC.

The chain joins TRBV28 to TRBJ1-5; D might be TRBD1 (5 bases). The CDR3 totals 12 residues. The V end was cut by 3 bases, the J end by 5 bases, with 5 bases between. Germline CDR1 reads MDHEN; CDR2 reads SYDVKM. The CDR3 DNA is TGTGCCAGCAGTTTCAGGGATCAGCCCCAGCATTTT. Translating it yields CASSFRDQPQHF.

The gene calls are TRBV7-2 and TRBJ2-3, with 12 bases matching TRBD2. Trimming removed 5 bases from V and 6 bases from J; junction bases left unmatched: 6. Germline values: CDR1 SGHTA, CDR2 FQGNSA. CDR3 size: 15 residues. CDR3: CASSPLAGGGDTQYF. The CDR3 region has the DNA TGTGCCAGCAGCCCACTAGCGGGGGGCGGGGATACGCAGTATTTT.

The rearrangement joins TRBV5-6 to TRBJ2-7; TRBD2 is a possible D gene (5 bases). Germline lookup yields CDR1 SGHDT and CDR2 YYEEEE. The CDR3 loop spans 17 amino acids. V was trimmed by 3 bases and J by 7 bases, leaving 26 bases between them. The CDR3 DNA reads as TGTGCCAGCAGCTCCCCCCGCCCGATGAGGTACGGGGATGAGCAGTACTTC. Amino acids: CASSSPRPMRYGDEQYF.

The chain couples TRBV19 to TRBJ1-1; weak D call: TRBD1 (6 bases). The ends were cut back, 1 base at V and 4 bases at J, with 16 bases in the middle. Germline V lookup: CDR1 LNHDA, CDR2 SQIVND (reference sequence). This CDR3 spans 16 amino acids. The chain's CDR3 is CASSIGDHRVRTEAFF. In DNA form, the CDR3 reads TGTGCCAGTAGTATAGGGGACCACAGGGTACGCACTGAAGCTTTCTTT.

CDR3 sequence: CASSQEGQTGRYEQYF. CDR3 DNA: TGTGCCAGCAGCCAAGAGGGACAGACCGGGCGTTACGAGCAGTACTTC. The chain employs TRBV3-1 (or the pseudogene TRBV3-2) and TRBJ2-7; TRBD1 aligns across 7 bases. Per germline, CDR1 LGHDT and CDR2 YNNKEL (reference sequence). The CDR3 spans 16 residues. With 0 bases clipped from V and 4 bases from J, the junction kept 9 bases outside the gene matches.

As for this clone: The same CDR3 is also encoded by other DNA sequences in this sample. This chain joins TRBV2 and TRBJ2-2; 9 bases are a match to TRBD1. There are 14 residues in the CDR3. Germline V gene data show CDR1 as SNHLY and CDR2 as FYNNEI. V was clipped by 6 bases and J by 1 base; unmatched bases: 0. CDR3 in amino acids: CASRGQGNTGELFF. The DNA of the CDR3 is TGTGCCAGCAGGGGACAGGGGAACACCGGGGAGCTGTTTTTT.

This clone has only a few counts. The CDR3 reads CASSSSTAEAFF. The CDR3 bases are TGCGCCAGCAGCTCCTCAACAGCTGAAGCTTTCTTT. The rearrangement links TRBV5-1 to TRBJ1-1; D gene uncertain. V lost 3 bases, J lost 6 bases, and 9 bases lay in between. The CDR3 runs to 12 residues. Per the germline V gene, CDR1 is SGHRS and CDR2 is YFSETQ.

The chain joins TRBV6-6 to TRBJ1-5; D gene unclear. The CDR3 spans 15 residues. Trimming stripped 2 bases from V and 1 base from J, with 9 bases between. The germline CDR1 and CDR2 sequences are MNHNY and SVGAGI (reference sequence). The CDR3: CASSYGGTSNQPQHF. In nucleotides, the CDR3 is TGTGCCAGCAGTTACGGCGGTACGAGCAATCAGCCCCAGCATTTT.

V and J are TRBV28 and TRBJ2-7, with 8 bases that match TRBD2. Germline V gene lookup returns CDR1 MDHEN and CDR2 SYDVKM. The CDR3 extends over 13 amino acids. V shed 8 bases, J shed 3 bases, and the junction held 6 bases outside the gene matches. The CDR3 nucleotides are TGTGCCAGCCGGGGGGGAATGAACTACGAGCAGTACTTC. It translates to CASRGGMNYEQYF.

This chain joins TRBV18 and TRBJ2-1; no definite D call. The V gene's germline CDR1 is KGHSH and CDR2 LQKENI. The CDR3 is 13 amino acids. Trimming took 4 bases from V and 2 from J, leaving 6 bases between them. CDR3 amino acids: CASSLYAYNEQFF. CDR3 DNA: TGTGCCAGCTCACTCTACGCCTACAATGAGCAGTTCTTC.

The genes are TRBV7-2 and TRBJ1-1; 9 positions match TRBD1. Germline trimming cut 3 bases from V and 2 bases from J; bases unmatched to any gene: 4. The CDR3 runs to 15 residues. Germline CDR1 reads SGHTA; CDR2 reads FQGNSA. CDR3 sequence: CASSFWDRANTEAFF. DNA for the CDR3: TGTGCCAGCAGCTTCTGGGACAGGGCAAACACTGAAGCTTTCTTT.

This chain joins TRBV6-5 and TRBJ2-5; possible D gene TRBD2, 5 bases. Germline CDR1 MNHEY, CDR2 SVGAGI. Between the trimmed V and J ends, which lost 8 bases and 5 bases, there was a span of 15 bases. The CDR3 has 13 residues. CDR3 in DNA: TGTGCCAGCTCTCCGGAGGCCCGGGAGACCCAGTACTTC. This sequence encodes CASSPEARETQYF.

This chain uses TRBV27 with TRBJ2-1; TRBD2 aligns across 11 bases. The length of the CDR3 is 14 residues. Germline V gene sequence: CDR1 MNHEY, CDR2 SMNVEV (reference sequence). The junction had 4 bases not matched to a gene; V was cut back by 6 bases and J by 6 bases. Written as DNA, the CDR3 is TGTGCCAGCAGCCCCGGACTAGCGGGCAATGAGCAGTTCTTC. Its translation is CASSPGLAGNEQFF.

This clone was observed a single time. The chain links TRBV3-1 (or the pseudogene TRBV3-2) to TRBJ2-1; 9 bases agree with TRBD1. The V and J ends lost 4 bases and 5 bases, in that order; junction bases with no gene match: 6. The CDR3 has 15 amino acids. Per germline, CDR1 LGHDT and CDR2 YNNKEL (reference sequence). CDR3 loop: CASSLPGQGNNEQFF. CDR3 DNA sequence: TGTGCCAGCAGCCTCCCGGGACAGGGAAACAATGAGCAGTTCTTC.

The rearrangement uses TRBV5-1 and TRBJ2-1, with 11 bases that match TRBD2. The trim removed 2 bases at V and 8 bases at J, leaving 12 bases unmatched. Germline lookup yields CDR1 SGHRS and CDR2 YFSETQ. The CDR3 covers 17 residues. CDR3 protein: CASSFGSTSGSLYEQFF. The CDR3 coding sequence is TGCGCCAGCAGCTTCGGATCTACTAGCGGGAGTTTGTATGAGCAGTTCTTC.

V gene TRBV7-9 combines with J gene TRBJ1-3; D is perhaps TRBD1 (5 bases). The CDR3 is 14 amino acids. The V end lost 4 bases, the J end lost 4 bases, and 11 bases lay between the germline ends. Germline V gives CDR1 SEHNR, CDR2 FQNEAQ (reference sequence). The chain's CDR3 is CASSSDRSGNTIYF. CDR3 nucleotide sequence: TGTGCCAGCAGCTCCGACAGATCCGGAAACACCATATATTTT.

J is TRBJ2-7 and V is TRBV30; unclear D gene. With 3 bases removed from V and 5 bases from J, the gap between germline ends came to 8 bases. This CDR3 has 11 residues. Germline CDR1 reads GTSNPN; CDR2 reads SVGIG (reference sequence). Here the CDR3 reads CAWSASDEQYF. Here the CDR3 DNA reads TGTGCCTGGAGCGCCTCAGACGAGCAGTACTTC.

The chain has TRBV19 and TRBJ1-2, with D perhaps matching TRBD1 (6 bases). The germline V gene encodes CDR1 LNHDA and CDR2 SQIVND (reference sequence). The CDR3 is 14 residues long. The V and J ends lost 3 bases and 6 bases respectively, with 14 bases between them. CDR3 sequence (DNA): TGTGCCAGTAGTATTGCGGGGGCCGGGAATGGCTACACCTTC. Its protein is CASSIAGAGNGYTF.

The count of this clone is one. The rearrangement joins TRBV4-2 to TRBJ2-1; TRBD1 matches at 8 bases. The ends lost 1 base at V and 0 bases at J; junction bases unmatched: 11. Germline assignment: CDR1 LGHNA and CDR2 YNFKEQ. The CDR3 consists of 19 residues. CDR3 in amino acids: CASSQGTGLQTVSYNEQFF. In nucleotides, the CDR3 is TGTGCCAGCAGCCAAGGGACAGGGCTCCAAACCGTCTCCTACAATGAGCAGTTCTTC.

This chain joins TRBV2 and TRBJ2-6, with D perhaps TRBD2 (6 bases). CDR1 SNHLY and CDR2 FYNNEI come from the germline V gene. The CDR3 extends over 17 amino acids. Between the trimmed V and J ends, which lost 4 bases and 0 bases, there was a span of 13 bases. The CDR3 nucleotides read TGTGCCAGCAGTGGGGTGGGACTTTACTCTGGGGCCAACGTCCTGACTTTC. Its translation: CASSGVGLYSGANVLTF. Drawing the rest from reference TRBV2 and TRBJ2-6, the complete variable domain is EPEVTQTPSHQVTQMGQEVILRCVPISNHLYFYWYRQILGQKVEFLVSFYNNEISEKSEIFDDQFSVERPDGSNFTLKIRSTKLEDSAMYFCASSGVGLYSGANVLTFGAGSRLTVL.

The V call is TRBV4-1, the J call TRBJ2-7; 10 nucleotides align to TRBD2. Germline CDR1 MGHRA, CDR2 YSYEKL. V trimming: 0 bases; J trimming: 0 bases; junction bases outside the gene matches: 5. This CDR3 is built from 17 residues. The CDR3 protein is CASSQDETSGSSYEQYF. CDR3 in DNA: TGCGCCAGCAGCCAAGATGAGACTAGCGGGTCCTCCTACGAGCAGTACTTC.

The rearrangement joins TRBV5-1 to TRBJ2-2; TRBD2 matches 7 bases. J gave up 4 bases and V 5 bases, and 11 bases lay outside the gene matches. This CDR3 is 16 amino acids long. The V gene's germline CDR1 is SGHRS and CDR2 YFSETQ. As DNA, the CDR3 is TGCGCCAGCAGTACGGCCGGACTAGTTATCACCGGGGAGCTGTTTTTT. Residues: CASSTAGLVITGELFF.